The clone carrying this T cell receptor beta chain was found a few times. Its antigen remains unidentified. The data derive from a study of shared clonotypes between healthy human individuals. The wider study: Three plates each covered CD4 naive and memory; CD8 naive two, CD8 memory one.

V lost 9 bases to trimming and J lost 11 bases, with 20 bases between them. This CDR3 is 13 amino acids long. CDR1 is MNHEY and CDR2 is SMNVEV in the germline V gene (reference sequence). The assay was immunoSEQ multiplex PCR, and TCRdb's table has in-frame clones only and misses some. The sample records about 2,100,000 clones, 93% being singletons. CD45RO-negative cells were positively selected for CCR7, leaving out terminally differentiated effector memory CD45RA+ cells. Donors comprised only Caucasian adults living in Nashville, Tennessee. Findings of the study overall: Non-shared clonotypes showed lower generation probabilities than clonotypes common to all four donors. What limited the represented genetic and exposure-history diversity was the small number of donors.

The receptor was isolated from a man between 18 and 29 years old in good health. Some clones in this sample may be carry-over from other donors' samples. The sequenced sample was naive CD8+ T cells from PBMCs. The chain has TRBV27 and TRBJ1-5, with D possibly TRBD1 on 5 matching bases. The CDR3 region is CASGAGPYRTQHF. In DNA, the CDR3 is TGTGCCAGTGGGGCAGGGCCCTATCGGACCCAGCATTTT.